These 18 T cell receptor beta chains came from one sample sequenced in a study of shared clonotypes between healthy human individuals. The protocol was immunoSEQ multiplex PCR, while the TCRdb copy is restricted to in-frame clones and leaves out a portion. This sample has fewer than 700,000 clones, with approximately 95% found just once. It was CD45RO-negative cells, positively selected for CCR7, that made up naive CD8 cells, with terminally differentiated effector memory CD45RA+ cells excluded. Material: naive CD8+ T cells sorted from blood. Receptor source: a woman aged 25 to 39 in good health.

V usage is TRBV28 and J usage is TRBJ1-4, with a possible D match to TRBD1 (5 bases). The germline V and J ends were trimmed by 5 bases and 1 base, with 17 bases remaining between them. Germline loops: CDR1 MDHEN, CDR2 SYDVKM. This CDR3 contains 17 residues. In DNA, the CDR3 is TGTGCCAGCAGTCCCGAGGCAGGGAGTAGAACTAATGAAAAACTGTTTTTT. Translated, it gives CASSPEAGSRTNEKLFF.

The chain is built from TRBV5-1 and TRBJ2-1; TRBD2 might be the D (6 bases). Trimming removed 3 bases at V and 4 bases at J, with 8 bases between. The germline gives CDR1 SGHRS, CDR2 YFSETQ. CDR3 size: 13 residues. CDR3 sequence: CASSYSGYNEQFF. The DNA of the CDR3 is TGCGCCAGCAGCTATAGCGGTTACAATGAGCAGTTCTTC.

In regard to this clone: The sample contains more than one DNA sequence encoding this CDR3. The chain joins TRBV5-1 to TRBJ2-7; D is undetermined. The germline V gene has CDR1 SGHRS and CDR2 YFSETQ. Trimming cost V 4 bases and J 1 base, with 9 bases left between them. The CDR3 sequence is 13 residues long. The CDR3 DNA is TGCGCCAGCAGCCCGGCTGGGTCCTACGAGCAGTACTTC. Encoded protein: CASSPAGSYEQYF.

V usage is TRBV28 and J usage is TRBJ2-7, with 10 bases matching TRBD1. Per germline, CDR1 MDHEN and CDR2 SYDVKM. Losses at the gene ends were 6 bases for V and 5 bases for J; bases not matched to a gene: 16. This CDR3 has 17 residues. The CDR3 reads CASSLPKIGTGAHEQYF. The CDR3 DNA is TGTGCCAGCAGCTTGCCCAAGATCGGGACAGGGGCCCACGAGCAGTACTTC.

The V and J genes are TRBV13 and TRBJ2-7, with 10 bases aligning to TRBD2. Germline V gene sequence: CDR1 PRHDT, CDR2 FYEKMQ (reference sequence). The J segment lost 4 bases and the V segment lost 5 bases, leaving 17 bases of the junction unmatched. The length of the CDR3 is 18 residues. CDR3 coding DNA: TGTGCCAGCAGCCCCCCCCGCCCCCTAGCGGGAGTATGGTACGAGCAGTACTTC. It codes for CASSPPRPLAGVWYEQYF.

The CDR3 nucleotides read TGTGCCAGCAGTTTTGGCAGCCAGGGTACTGAAGCTTTCTTT. Encoded protein: CASSFGSQGTEAFF. The chain employs TRBV28 and TRBJ1-1, with D perhaps matching TRBD1 (5 bases). The CDR3 loop spans 14 amino acids. The germline V and J ends were trimmed by 3 bases and 5 bases, with 13 bases remaining between them. The germline V gene encodes CDR1 MDHEN and CDR2 SYDVKM.

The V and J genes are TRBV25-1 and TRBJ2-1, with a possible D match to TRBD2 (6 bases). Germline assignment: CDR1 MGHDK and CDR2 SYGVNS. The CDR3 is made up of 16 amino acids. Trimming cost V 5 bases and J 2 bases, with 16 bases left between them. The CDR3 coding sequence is TGTGCCAGCAGTAAGGGTGGCTGGGGGGCCTACAATGAGCAGTTCTTC. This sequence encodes CASSKGGWGAYNEQFF. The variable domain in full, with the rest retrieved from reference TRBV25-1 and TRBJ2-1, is EADIYQTPRYLVIGTGKKITLECSQTMGHDKMYWYQQDPGMELHLIHYSYGVNSTEKGDLSSESTVSRIRTEHFPLTLESARPSHTSQYLCASSKGGWGAYNEQFFGPGTRLTVL.

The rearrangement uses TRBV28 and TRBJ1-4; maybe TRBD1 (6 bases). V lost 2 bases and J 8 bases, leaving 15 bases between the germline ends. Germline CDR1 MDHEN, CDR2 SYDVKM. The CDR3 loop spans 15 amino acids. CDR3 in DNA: TGTGCCAGCAGTTTAGGGGTCGGGGGCGAAGAAAAACTGTTTTTT. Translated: CASSLGVGGEEKLFF.

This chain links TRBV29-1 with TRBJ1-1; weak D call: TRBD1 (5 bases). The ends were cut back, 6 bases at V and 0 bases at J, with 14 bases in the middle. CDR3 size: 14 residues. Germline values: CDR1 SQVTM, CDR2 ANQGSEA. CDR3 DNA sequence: TGCAGCGTCTTCAGGGCAGACATGAACACTGAAGCTTTCTTT. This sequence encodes CSVFRADMNTEAFF.

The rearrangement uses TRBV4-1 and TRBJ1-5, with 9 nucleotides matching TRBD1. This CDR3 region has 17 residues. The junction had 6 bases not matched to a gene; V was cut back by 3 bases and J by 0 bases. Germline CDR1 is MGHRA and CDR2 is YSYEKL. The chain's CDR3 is CASSQRGQGDSNQPQHF. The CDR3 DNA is TGCGCCAGCAGCCAGAGGGGACAGGGCGATAGCAATCAGCCCCAGCATTTT.

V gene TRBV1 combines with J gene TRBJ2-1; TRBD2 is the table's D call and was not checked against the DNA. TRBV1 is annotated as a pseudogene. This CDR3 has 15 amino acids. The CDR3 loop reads CTSSYLTSGRCEQFF. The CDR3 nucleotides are TGCACCAGCAGCTACCTGACTAGCGGGAGGTGTGAGCAGTTCTTC.

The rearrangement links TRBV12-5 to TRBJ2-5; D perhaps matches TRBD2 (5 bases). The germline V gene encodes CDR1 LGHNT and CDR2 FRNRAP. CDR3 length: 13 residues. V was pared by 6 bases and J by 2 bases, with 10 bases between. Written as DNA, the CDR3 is TGTGCTAGTGGCGCTGGACTTCAAGAGACCCAGTACTTC. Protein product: CASGAGLQETQYF.

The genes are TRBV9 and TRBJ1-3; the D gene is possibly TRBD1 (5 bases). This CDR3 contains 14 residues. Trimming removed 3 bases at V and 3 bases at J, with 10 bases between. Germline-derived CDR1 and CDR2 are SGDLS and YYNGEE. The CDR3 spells CASSAPGFGNTIYF. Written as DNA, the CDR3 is TGTGCCAGCAGCGCACCAGGGTTTGGAAACACCATATATTTT. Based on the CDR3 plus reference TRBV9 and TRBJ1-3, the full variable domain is DSGVTQTPKHLITATGQRVTLRCSPRSGDLSVYWYQQSLDQGLQFLIQYYNGEERAKGNILERFSAQQFPDLHSELNLSSLELGDSALYFCASSAPGFGNTIYFGEGSWLTVV.

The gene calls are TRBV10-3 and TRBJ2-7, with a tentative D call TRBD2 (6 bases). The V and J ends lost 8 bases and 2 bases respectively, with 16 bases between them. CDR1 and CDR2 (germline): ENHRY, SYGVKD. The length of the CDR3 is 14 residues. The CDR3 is CAIERARETYEQYF. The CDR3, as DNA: TGTGCCATCGAGCGGGCGAGGGAAACCTACGAGCAGTACTTC.

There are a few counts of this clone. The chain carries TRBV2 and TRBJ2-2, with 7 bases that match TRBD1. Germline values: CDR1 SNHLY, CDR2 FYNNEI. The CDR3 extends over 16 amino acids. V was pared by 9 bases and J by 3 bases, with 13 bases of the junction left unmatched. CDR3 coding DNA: TGTGCCAGACCGACCCGGGACAGACGCTACACCGGGGAGCTGTTTTTT. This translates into CARPTRDRRYTGELFF.

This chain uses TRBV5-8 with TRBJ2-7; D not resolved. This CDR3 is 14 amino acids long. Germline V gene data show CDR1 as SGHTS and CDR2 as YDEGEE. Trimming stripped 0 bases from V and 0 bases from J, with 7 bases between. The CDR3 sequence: CASSLGGRSYEQYF. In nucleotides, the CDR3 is TGTGCCAGCAGCTTGGGCGGCCGCTCCTACGAGCAGTACTTC.

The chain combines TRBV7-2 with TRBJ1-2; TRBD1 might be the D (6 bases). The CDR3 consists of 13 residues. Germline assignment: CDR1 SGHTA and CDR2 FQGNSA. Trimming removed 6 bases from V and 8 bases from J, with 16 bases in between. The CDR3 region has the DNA TGTGCCAGCAGGCGAACAGGGAAAGGAGGCTACACCTTC. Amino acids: CASRRTGKGGYTF.

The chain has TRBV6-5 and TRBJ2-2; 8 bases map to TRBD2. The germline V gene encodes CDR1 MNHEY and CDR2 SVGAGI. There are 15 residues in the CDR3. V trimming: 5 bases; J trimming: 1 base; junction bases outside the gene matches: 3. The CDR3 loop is CASSHTSGNTGELFF. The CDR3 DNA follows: TGTGCCAGCAGTCATACTAGCGGGAACACCGGGGAGCTGTTTTTT.